The 21 T cell receptor beta chains below were found in one sample sequenced in a study of low-dose radiotherapy and immunotherapy resistance in tumors. TCR amplification involved roughly 21 PCR cycles with a constant-region primer and V-primer adapter. TCRdb fed the reads into MiXCR, producing one record per CDR3 protein. The data contain 50,000 or so distinct CDR3 sequences, approximately 35% of them singletons. This sample's time point: after trial treatment. Treatment of the sample: LDRT plus nivolumab, ipilimumab, low-dose cyclophosphamide and aspirin (RACIN trial). The source was PBMCs, collected after low-dose radiotherapy plus immunotherapy. These receptors originate from a male donor with rectosigmoid adenocarcinoma.

This clonotype was counted many times. The rearrangement links TRBV27 to TRBJ2-2; 7 positions match TRBD2. The junction had 3 bases not matched to a gene; V was cut back by 0 bases and J by 5 bases. Looked up from germline, CDR1 is MNHEY and CDR2 is SMNVEV (reference sequence). CDR3 length: 15 amino acids. The CDR3 reads CASSLSSGGTGELFF. As DNA, the CDR3 is TGTGCCAGCAGTTTATCATCGGGGGGAACCGGGGAGCTGTTTTTT.

This clonotype was found many times. In this CDR3 the conserved last residue, phenylalanine or tryptophan, is missing, so a read error is likely. No DNA is shown, since the ends of the CDR3 on it are uncertain; the CDR3 is the one TCRdb lists. V is TRBV6-2 or TRBV6-3 and J is TRBJ2-5; the DNA was not compared with TRBD2, the D call given in the table. The germline V gene has CDR1 MNHEY and CDR2 SVGEGT. The CDR3 extends over 11 residues, inclusive of both ends. This CDR3 reads CASSYRLALFN.

This clonotype turned up a few times. The V call is TRBV20-1, the J call TRBJ2-2, with a weak D call TRBD1 (5 bases). Germline V gene sequence: CDR1 DFQATT, CDR2 SNEGSKA (reference sequence). Trimming stripped 0 bases from V and 4 bases from J, with 15 bases between. The CDR3 loop spans 16 amino acids. CDR3 protein: CSARDQGRVVTGELFF. CDR3 DNA sequence: TGCAGTGCTAGAGATCAAGGCAGGGTGGTCACCGGGGAGCTGTTTTTT.

This clonotype was detected a few times. The chain links TRBV2 to TRBJ2-1, with TRBD2 matching over 9 bases. The V gene's germline CDR1 is SNHLY and CDR2 FYNNEI. This CDR3 is 16 amino acids long. J gave up 7 bases and V 1 base, and 8 bases lay outside the gene matches. The CDR3 bases are TGTGCCAGCAGTGAAGGACTAGCGGCAAGTGAGAATGAGCAGTTCTTC. This gives the protein CASSEGLAASENEQFF.

This clonotype was seen ten or more times. V and J are TRBV7-2 and TRBJ2-5; 8 bases line up with TRBD2. V shed 1 base, J shed 2 bases, and the junction held 9 bases outside the gene matches. Germline CDR1 reads SGHTA; CDR2 reads FQGNSA. The CDR3 loop spans 17 amino acids. The CDR3 DNA is TGTGCCAGCAGCTTAGGGGGATCTCCGGGAGGGCAAGAGACCCAGTACTTC. This translates into CASSLGGSPGGQETQYF. Full variable domain (missing parts from reference TRBV7-2 and TRBJ2-5): GAGVSQSPSNKVTEKGKDVELRCDPISGHTALYWYRQSLGQGLEFLIYFQGNSAPDKSGLPSDRFSAERTGGSVSTLTIQRTQQEDSAVYLCASSLGGSPGGQETQYFGPGTRLLVL.

This clonotype was detected ten times or more. The genes are TRBV6-8 and TRBJ2-7, with D possibly matching TRBD1 (6 bases). Germline loops: CDR1 MNHGY, CDR2 SAAAGT. The CDR3 spans 15 residues. V was clipped by 0 bases and J by 4 bases, with 13 bases between them. Here the CDR3 DNA reads TGTGCCAGCAGTTACTCGTATATAAGGGGGTACGAGCAGTACTTC. Translating it yields CASSYSYIRGYEQYF.

This clonotype was counted a single time. The chain employs TRBV5-1 and TRBJ2-1, with TRBD1 as a possible D gene (6 bases). The ends were cut back, 0 bases at V and 4 bases at J, with 11 bases in the middle. The V gene's germline CDR1 is SGHRS and CDR2 YFSETQ. The CDR3 is 15 amino acids. CDR3 region: CASSLEGESYNEQFF. CDR3 sequence (DNA): TGCGCCAGCAGCTTGGAGGGGGAGAGTTACAATGAGCAGTTCTTC.

The sample holds many counts of this clonotype. The chain links TRBV5-1 to TRBJ2-3, with 9 positions matching TRBD1. Germline V gene sequence: CDR1 SGHRS, CDR2 YFSETQ. The V segment lost 6 bases and the J segment 3 bases; nucleotides outside the gene matches: 5. This CDR3 has 14 amino acids. CDR3 coding DNA: TGCGCCAGCAACACGGGACAGGGTACAGATACGCAGTATTTT. This sequence encodes CASNTGQGTDTQYF.

There are many counts of this clonotype. This chain joins TRBV6-2 or TRBV6-3 and TRBJ1-3; TRBD1 matches at 11 bases. The ends lost 5 bases at V and 3 bases at J; junction bases unmatched: 9. The CDR3 has 17 amino acids. Germline loops: CDR1 MNHEY, CDR2 SVGEGT. The CDR3 DNA sequence: TGTGCCAGCAGTGAATATGGACAGGGGGCTAGTGGAAACACCATATATTTT. This sequence encodes CASSEYGQGASGNTIYF.

This clonotype has a handful of counts. V gene TRBV7-8 combines with J gene TRBJ2-1; D remains ambiguous. CDR3 length: 15 amino acids. V lost 1 base to trimming and J lost 6 bases, with 13 bases between them. Germline V gene lookup returns CDR1 SGHVS and CDR2 FQNEAQ. The CDR3 here is CASSLGMGSGNEQFF. As DNA, the CDR3 is TGTGCCAGCAGCTTAGGAATGGGATCGGGCAATGAGCAGTTCTTC.

This clonotype was seen ten or more times. The chain is built from TRBV6-2 or TRBV6-3 and TRBJ2-7, with 7 bases identical to TRBD1. The V segment lost 5 bases and the J segment 2 bases; nucleotides outside the gene matches: 6. Germline CDR1 MNHEY, CDR2 SVGEGT. The CDR3 sequence is 14 residues long. The CDR3 DNA reads TGTGCCAGCAGTCCGGGACAGTCGACCTACGAGCAGTACTTC. As protein: CASSPGQSTYEQYF.

The table lists this clonotype with many counts. In nucleotides, the CDR3 is TGCAGTGCTAGAGATAACAGGGCCTACGAGCAGTACTTC. The encoded protein is CSARDNRAYEQYF. The chain recombines TRBV20-1 with TRBJ2-7; D perhaps matches TRBD1 (6 bases). The germline CDR1 and CDR2 sequences are DFQATT and SNEGSKA (reference sequence). V lost 0 bases, J lost 2 bases, and 8 bases lay in between. The CDR3 is 13 residues long.

This chain connects TRBV6-8 to TRBJ1-5; D remains ambiguous. Germline assignment: CDR1 MNHGY and CDR2 SAAAGT. This CDR3 spans 13 amino acids. V was shortened by 4 bases and J by 7 bases, with 11 bases between the two germline ends. The chain's CDR3 is CASSSANSQPQHF. The CDR3 DNA reads as TGTGCCAGCAGTTCAGCCAATTCCCAGCCCCAGCATTTT.

In this sample, this clonotype turned up a few times. The V gene is TRBV6-2 or TRBV6-3, the J gene TRBJ1-2; TRBD1 matches at 7 bases. V lost 4 bases to trimming and J lost 8 bases; unmatched junction nucleotides: 4. CDR1 and CDR2 from the germline V gene are MNHEY and SVGEGT. The CDR3 is made up of 12 amino acids. CDR3 region: CASSSDRKGYTF. CDR3 nucleotide sequence: TGTGCCAGCAGTTCGGACAGGAAAGGCTACACCTTC.

This clonotype was seen many times. V usage is TRBV4-3 and J usage is TRBJ2-1; 11 nucleotides match TRBD1. CDR3 length: 16 amino acids. CDR1 is LGHNA and CDR2 is YSLEER in the germline V gene. V lost 4 bases to trimming and J lost 3 bases; unmatched junction nucleotides: 5. The CDR3 sequence: CASSPEGTGGYNEQFF. CDR3 in DNA: TGCGCCAGCAGCCCGGAAGGGACAGGGGGCTACAATGAGCAGTTCTTC.

The CDR3 nucleotides are TGTGCCACCAGTGATTTCCCTCGGGAACTGGGGACAGATACGCAGTATTTT. It is translated as CATSDFPRELGTDTQYF. The V call is TRBV24-1, the J call TRBJ2-3; D possibly corresponds to TRBD2 (5 bases). V was clipped by 1 base and J by 3 bases, with 16 bases between them. Germline V lookup: CDR1 KGHDR, CDR2 SFDVKD. The CDR3 consists of 17 residues.

In its sample, this clonotype was seen many times. The chain couples TRBV4-3 to TRBJ1-2, with 10 bases identical to TRBD1. The ends lost 1 base at V and 3 bases at J; junction bases unmatched: 5. This CDR3 spans 16 amino acids. Germline CDR1 and CDR2: LGHNA and YSLEER. The CDR3 DNA is TGCGCCAGCAGCCAAGGGGCGGGACAGGGGTACTATGGCTACACCTTC. This gives the protein CASSQGAGQGYYGYTF.

This clonotype was seen repeatedly, ten times or more. The V gene is TRBV18, the J gene TRBJ1-5; 10 bases are shared with TRBD1. This CDR3 is 15 amino acids long. After removal of 3 bases from V and 5 bases from J, the junction contained 4 bases not matched to a gene. CDR1 is KGHSH, CDR2 LQKENI, per germline. CDR3 sequence: CASSPLGTGDQPQHF. The CDR3 region has the DNA TGTGCCAGCTCACCGCTCGGGACAGGGGATCAGCCCCAGCATTTT.

Comments on this clonotype: A far larger clone is one nucleotide away, so this likely arose from a read error. This chain connects TRBV27 to TRBJ2-2; D gene unclear. CDR1 is MNHEY, CDR2 SMNVEV, per germline (reference sequence). Trimming stripped 5 bases from V and 0 bases from J, with 10 bases between. The CDR3 is 15 amino acids. CDR3 protein: CASSEARTNTGELFF. The CDR3 DNA reads TGTGCCAGCAGTGAAGCCAGAACGAACACCGGGGAGCTGTTTTTT.

V and J are TRBV6-1 and TRBJ2-7, with a weak D call TRBD2 (6 bases). V lost 6 bases and J lost 2, with 14 bases in between. The CDR3 loop spans 14 amino acids. Germline V gene sequence: CDR1 MNHNS, CDR2 SASEGT. CDR3 residues: CASSTGTSAYEQYF. CDR3 DNA: TGTGCCAGCAGCACCGGGACTTCGGCCTACGAGCAGTACTTC.

The table lists this clonotype with many counts. V and J are TRBV4-3 and TRBJ2-3; the D is unclear. The CDR3 extends over 16 amino acids. Trimming cost V 0 bases and J 2 bases, with 12 bases left between them. Looked up from germline, CDR1 is LGHNA and CDR2 is YSLEER. The chain's CDR3 is CASSQDLMQTTDTQYF. In DNA, the CDR3 is TGCGCCAGCAGCCAAGATCTTATGCAGACCACAGATACGCAGTATTTT.